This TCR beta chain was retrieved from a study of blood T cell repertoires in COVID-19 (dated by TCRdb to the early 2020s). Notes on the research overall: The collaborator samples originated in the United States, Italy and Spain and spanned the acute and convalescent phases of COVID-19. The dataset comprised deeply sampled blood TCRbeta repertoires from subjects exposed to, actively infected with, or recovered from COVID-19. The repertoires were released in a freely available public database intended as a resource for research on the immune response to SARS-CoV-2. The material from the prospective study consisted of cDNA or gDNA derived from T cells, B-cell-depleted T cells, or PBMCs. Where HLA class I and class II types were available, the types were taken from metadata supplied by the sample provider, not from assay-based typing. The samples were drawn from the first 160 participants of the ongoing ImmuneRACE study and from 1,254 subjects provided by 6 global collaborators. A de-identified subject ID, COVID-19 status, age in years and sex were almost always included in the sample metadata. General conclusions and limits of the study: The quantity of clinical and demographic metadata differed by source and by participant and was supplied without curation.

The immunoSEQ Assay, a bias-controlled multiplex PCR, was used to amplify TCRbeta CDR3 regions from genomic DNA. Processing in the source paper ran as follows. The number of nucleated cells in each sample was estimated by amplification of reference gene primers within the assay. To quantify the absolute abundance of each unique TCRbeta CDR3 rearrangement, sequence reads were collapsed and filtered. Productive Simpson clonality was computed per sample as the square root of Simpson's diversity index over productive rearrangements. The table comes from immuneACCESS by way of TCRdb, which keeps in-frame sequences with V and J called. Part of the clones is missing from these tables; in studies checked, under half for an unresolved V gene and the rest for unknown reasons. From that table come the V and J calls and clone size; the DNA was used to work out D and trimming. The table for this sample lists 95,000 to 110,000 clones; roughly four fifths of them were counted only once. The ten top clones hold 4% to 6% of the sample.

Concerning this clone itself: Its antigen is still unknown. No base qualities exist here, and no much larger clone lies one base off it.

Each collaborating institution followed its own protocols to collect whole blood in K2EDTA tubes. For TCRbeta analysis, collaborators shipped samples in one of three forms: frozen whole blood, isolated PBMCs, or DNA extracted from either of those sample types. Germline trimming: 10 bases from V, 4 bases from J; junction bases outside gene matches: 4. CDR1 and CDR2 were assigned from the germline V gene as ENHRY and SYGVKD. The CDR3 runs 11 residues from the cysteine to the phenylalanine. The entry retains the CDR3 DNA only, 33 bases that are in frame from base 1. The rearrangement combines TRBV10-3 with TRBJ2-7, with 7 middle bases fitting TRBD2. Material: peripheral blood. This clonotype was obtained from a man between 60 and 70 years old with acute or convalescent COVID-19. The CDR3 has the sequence CATSGMYEQYF. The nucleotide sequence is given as TGTGCCACCAGCGGGATGTACGAGCAGTACTTC.